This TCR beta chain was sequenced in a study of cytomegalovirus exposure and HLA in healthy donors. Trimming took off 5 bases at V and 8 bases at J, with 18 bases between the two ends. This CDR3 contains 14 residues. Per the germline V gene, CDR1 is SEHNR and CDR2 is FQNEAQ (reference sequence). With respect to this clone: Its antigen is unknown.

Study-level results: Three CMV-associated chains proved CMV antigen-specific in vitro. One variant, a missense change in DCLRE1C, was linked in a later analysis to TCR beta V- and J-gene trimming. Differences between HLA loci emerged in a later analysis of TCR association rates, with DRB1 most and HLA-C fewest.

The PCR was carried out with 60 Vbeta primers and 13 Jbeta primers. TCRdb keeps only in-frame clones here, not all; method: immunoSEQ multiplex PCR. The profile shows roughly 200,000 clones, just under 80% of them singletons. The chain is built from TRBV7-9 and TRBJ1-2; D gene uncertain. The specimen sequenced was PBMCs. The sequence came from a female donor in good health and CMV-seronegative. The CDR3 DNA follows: TGTGCCAGCAGCCCACTAAATGGGGAGAGGGGCTACACCTTC. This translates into CASSPLNGERGYTF.